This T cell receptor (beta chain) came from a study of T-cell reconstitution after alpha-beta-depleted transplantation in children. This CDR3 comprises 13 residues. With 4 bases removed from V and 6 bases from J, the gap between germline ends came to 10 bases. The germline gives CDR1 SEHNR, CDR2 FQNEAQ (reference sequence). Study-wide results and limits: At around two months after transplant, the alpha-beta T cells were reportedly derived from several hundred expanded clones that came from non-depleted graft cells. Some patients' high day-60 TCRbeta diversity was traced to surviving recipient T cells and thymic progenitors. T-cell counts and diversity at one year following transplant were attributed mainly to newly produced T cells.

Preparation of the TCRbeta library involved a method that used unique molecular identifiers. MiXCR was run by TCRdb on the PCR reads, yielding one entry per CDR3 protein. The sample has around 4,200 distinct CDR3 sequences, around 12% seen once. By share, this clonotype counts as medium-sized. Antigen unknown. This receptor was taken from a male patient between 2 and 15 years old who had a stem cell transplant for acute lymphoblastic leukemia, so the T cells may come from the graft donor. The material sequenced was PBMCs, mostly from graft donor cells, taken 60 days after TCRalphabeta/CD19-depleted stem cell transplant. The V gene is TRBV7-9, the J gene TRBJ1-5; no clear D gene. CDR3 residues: CASSSEGRQPQHF. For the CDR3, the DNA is TGTGCCAGCAGCTCAGAAGGTCGTCAGCCCCAGCATTTT.